The clone carrying this TCR beta chain was recorded many times. Trimming took 3 bases from V and 10 from J, leaving 16 bases between them. The CDR3 has 15 amino acids. The V gene's germline CDR1 is SEHNR and CDR2 FQNEAQ (reference sequence). According to the study, TCR beta libraries were built with iRepertoire HTBI primers and CDR3-region Arm-PCR. TCRdb reprocessed the multiplex PCR reads via MiXCR and lists one record per CDR3 protein. The table lists around 360,000 distinct CDR3 sequences, 16% of them singletons. Time point of the sample: newly diagnosed GD, antithyroid drugs for less than 3 months. From RNA extracted from PBMCs, the TCR library was made. The sample originates from a study of regulatory T cells in long-lasting Graves disease. A further study also used this sample, focusing on T cells in Graves' hyperthyroidism and ophthalmopathy. That report notes: Graves' hyperthyroidism is called stable when ophthalmopathy does not progress within 18 months.

This receptor was taken from a young woman with Graves disease. The specimen was peripheral blood mononuclear cells (PBMCs), collected at new diagnosis, from a patient treated with antithyroid drugs. The chain is built from TRBV7-9 and TRBJ1-6; D possibly corresponds to TRBD1 (5 bases). CDR3 sequence (DNA): TGTGCCAGCAGCTTGGGGGAAAACCCTGGGTCACCCCTCCACTTT. Translated: CASSLGENPGSPLHF.